Listed here are 4 T cell receptor beta chains from one sample, sequenced in a study of early T cells in non-severe SARS-CoV-2 infection. TCRdb processed the 5' RACE reads anew with MiXCR; each CDR3 protein has one entry. The sample has more than 85,000 distinct CDR3 sequences, approximately 15% seen once. The sample was whole blood, taken at baseline. The receptors originated from an adult who was a healthcare worker with PCR-confirmed SARS-CoV-2 infection or an uninfected control (not recorded which).

This clonotype was found a few times. The CDR3 DNA reads as TGCAGCGTTAGGGCCGGGACAGCGGTCGATGAGCAGTTCTTC. The encoded protein is CSVRAGTAVDEQFF. This chain links TRBV29-1 with TRBJ2-1, with 7 bases identical to TRBD1. Trimming removed 5 bases from V and 8 bases from J; junction bases left unmatched: 12. Germline V gene data show CDR1 as SQVTM and CDR2 as ANQGSEA. This CDR3 has 14 residues.

This clonotype was detected a few times. The chain carries TRBV11-2 and TRBJ2-1, with 10 positions matching TRBD2. Per the germline V gene, CDR1 is SGHAT and CDR2 is FQNNGV. The CDR3 has 15 amino acids. V dropped 5 bases and J dropped 2; count of bases not matched to a gene: 3. The CDR3 DNA sequence: TGTGCCAGCAGCCTCCTAGCGGGGGCCTACAATGAGCAGTTCTTC. Protein: CASSLLAGAYNEQFF.

This clonotype was counted at least ten times. V and J are TRBV5-6 and TRBJ1-6; D gene uncertain. Trimming shortened V by 3 bases and J by 5 bases, and 6 bases separated the two germline ends. CDR3 size: 13 residues. From germline, CDR1 is SGHDT and CDR2 YYEEEE. The CDR3 DNA is TGTGCCAGCAGCTCAACAGATAATTCACCCCTCCACTTT. Translating it yields CASSSTDNSPLHF.

V is TRBV12-3 or TRBV12-4 and J is TRBJ1-1, with D tentatively TRBD1 (5 bases). The CDR3 has 13 amino acids. Trimming removed 6 bases from V and 8 bases from J, with 16 bases in between. CDR3 residues: CASRVTVEQEAFF. CDR3 nucleotide sequence: TGTGCCAGCAGGGTGACAGTAGAGCAAGAAGCTTTCTTT.